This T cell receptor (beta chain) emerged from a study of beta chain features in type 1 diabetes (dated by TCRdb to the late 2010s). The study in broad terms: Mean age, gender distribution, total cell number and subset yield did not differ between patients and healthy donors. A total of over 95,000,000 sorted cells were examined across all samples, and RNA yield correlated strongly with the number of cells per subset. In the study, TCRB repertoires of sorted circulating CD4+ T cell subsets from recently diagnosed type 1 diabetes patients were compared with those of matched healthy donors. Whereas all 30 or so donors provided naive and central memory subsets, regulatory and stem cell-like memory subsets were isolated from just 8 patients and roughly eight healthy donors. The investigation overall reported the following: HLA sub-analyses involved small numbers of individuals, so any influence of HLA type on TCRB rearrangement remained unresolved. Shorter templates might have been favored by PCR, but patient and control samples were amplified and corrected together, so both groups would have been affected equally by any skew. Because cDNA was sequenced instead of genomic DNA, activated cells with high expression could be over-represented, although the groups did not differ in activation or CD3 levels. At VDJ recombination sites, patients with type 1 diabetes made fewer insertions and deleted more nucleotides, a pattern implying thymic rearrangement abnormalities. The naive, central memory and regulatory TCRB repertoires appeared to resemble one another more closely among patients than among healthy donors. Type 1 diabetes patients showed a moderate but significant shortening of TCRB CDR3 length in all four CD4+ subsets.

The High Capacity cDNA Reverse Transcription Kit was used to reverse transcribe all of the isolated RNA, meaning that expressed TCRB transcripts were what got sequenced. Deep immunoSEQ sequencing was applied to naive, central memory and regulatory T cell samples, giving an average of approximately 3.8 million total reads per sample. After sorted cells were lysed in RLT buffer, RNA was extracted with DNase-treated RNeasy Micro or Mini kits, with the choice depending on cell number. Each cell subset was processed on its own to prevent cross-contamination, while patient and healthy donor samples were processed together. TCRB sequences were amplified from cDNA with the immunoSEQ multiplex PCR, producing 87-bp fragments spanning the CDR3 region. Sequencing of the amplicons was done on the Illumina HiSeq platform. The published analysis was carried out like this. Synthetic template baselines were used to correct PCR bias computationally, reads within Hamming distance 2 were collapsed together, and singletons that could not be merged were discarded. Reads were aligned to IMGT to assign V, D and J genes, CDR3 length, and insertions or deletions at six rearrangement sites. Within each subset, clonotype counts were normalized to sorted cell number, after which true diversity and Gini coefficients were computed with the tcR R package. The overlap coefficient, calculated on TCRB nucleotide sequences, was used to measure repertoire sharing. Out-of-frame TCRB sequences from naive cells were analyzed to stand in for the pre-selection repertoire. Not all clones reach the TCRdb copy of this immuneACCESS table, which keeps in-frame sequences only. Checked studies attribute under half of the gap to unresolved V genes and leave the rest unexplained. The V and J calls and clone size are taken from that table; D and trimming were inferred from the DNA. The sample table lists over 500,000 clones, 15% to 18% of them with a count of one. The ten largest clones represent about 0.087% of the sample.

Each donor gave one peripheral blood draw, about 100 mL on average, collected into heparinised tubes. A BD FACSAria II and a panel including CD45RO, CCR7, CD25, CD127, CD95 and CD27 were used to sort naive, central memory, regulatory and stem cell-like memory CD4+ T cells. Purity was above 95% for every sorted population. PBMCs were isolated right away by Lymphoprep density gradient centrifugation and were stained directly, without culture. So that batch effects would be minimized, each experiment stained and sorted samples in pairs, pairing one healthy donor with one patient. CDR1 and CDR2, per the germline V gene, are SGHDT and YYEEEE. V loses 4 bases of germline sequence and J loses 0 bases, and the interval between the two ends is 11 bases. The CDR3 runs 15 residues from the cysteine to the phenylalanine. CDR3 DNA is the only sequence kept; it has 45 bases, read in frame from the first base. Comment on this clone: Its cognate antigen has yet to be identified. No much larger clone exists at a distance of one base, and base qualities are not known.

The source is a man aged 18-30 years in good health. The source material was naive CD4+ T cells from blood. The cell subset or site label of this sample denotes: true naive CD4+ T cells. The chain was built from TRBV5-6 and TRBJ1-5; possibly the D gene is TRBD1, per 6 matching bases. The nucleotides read TGTGCCAGCAGCCATACAGGGTATAGCAATCAGCCCCAGCATTTT. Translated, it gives CASSHTGYSNQPQHF.